One and the same sample provided the 18 T cell receptor beta chains below, sequenced in a study of blood T cell repertoires in COVID-19. TCRdb's copy holds only in-frame clones and misses some; the assay was immunoSEQ multiplex PCR. Of over 400,000 clones listed, around nine tenths were seen once; the top ten hold around 8%. Material for sequencing was peripheral blood. The receptors were gathered from a woman aged 45-65 years with COVID-19, enrolled during active disease.

This chain uses TRBV5-4 with TRBJ1-2; a weak D match, TRBD1 (5 bases). The CDR3 consists of 13 residues. The V gene's germline CDR1 is SGHNT and CDR2 YYREEE (reference sequence). Deletions cut 1 base from V and 8 bases from J, with 12 bases between. DNA of the CDR3: TGTGCCAGCAGCTTGTCCACGGGGGACGGCTACACCTTC. It encodes CASSLSTGDGYTF. Looking up the rest from reference TRBV5-4 and TRBJ1-2 gives the full variable domain: ETGVTQSPTHLIKTRGQQVTLRCSSQSGHNTVSWYQQALGQGPQFIFQYYREEENGRGNFPPRFSGLQFPNYSSELNVNALELDDSALYLCASSLSTGDGYTFGSGTRLTVV.

V is TRBV5-8 and J is TRBJ2-1; TRBD1 agrees at 9 bases. The CDR3 has 16 residues. Germline lookup yields CDR1 SGHTS and CDR2 YDEGEE. With 4 bases clipped from V and 4 bases from J, the junction kept 9 bases outside the gene matches. The CDR3 protein is CASSGKQGAPYNEQFF. The CDR3 coding sequence is TGTGCCAGCAGCGGGAAACAGGGGGCTCCATACAATGAGCAGTTCTTC.

A few counts support this clone. The chain employs TRBV10-1 and TRBJ2-7, with 7 bases matching TRBD1. With 6 bases clipped from V and 0 bases from J, the junction kept 8 bases outside the gene matches. The CDR3 consists of 15 residues. In germline, CDR1 is WNHNN, CDR2 SYGVQD (reference sequence). The chain's CDR3 is CASRERQGRSYEQYF. DNA for the CDR3: TGCGCCAGCAGGGAAAGACAGGGACGCTCCTACGAGCAGTACTTC.

CDR3 region: CASSQDSGGLSYNEQFF. The CDR3 region has the DNA TGTGCCAGCAGCCAAGATTCGGGGGGGCTCTCCTACAATGAGCAGTTCTTC. The V and J genes are TRBV4-2 and TRBJ2-1; 8 bases line up with TRBD2. The CDR3 runs 17 residues. From germline, CDR1 is LGHNA and CDR2 YNFKEQ. V gave up 0 bases and J gave up 0 bases; unmatched junction bases: 4.

This clone was found a few times. V usage is TRBV5-4 and J usage is TRBJ1-1; D is ambiguous. Per germline, CDR1 SGHNT and CDR2 YYREEE (reference sequence). The CDR3 has 15 residues. V lost 1 base, J lost 6 bases, and 16 bases lay in between. In DNA form, the CDR3 reads TGTGCCAGCAGCTTGAGGTTGGGCGGGAGCGCTGAAGCTTTCTTT. This sequence encodes CASSLRLGGSAEAFF.

This clone was counted between two and nine times. The rearrangement uses TRBV6-5 and TRBJ1-2; 9 bases agree with TRBD1. The V and J ends lost 8 bases and 7 bases, in that order; junction bases with no gene match: 11. The CDR3 length is 14 residues. Germline CDR1 reads MNHEY; CDR2 reads SVGAGI. CDR3: CASGFRDRDSGYTF. The DNA for the CDR3 is TGTGCCAGCGGGTTCAGGGACAGGGATAGTGGCTACACCTTC.

The chain has TRBV2 and TRBJ1-5; 10 positions agree with TRBD1. V gave up 7 bases and J gave up 2 bases; unmatched junction bases: 5. CDR1 and CDR2 (germline): SNHLY, FYNNEI. The CDR3 length is 15 residues. The CDR3 bases are TGTGCCAGCACCGGGACAGGGGCGGGCAATCAGCCCCAGCATTTT. Protein: CASTGTGAGNQPQHF. Based on the CDR3 plus reference TRBV2 and TRBJ1-5, the full variable domain is EPEVTQTPSHQVTQMGQEVILRCVPISNHLYFYWYRQILGQKVEFLVSFYNNEISEKSEIFDDQFSVERPDGSNFTLKIRSTKLEDSAMYFCASTGTGAGNQPQHFGDGTRLSIL.

The chain couples TRBV6-4 to TRBJ2-7; TRBD2 is a possible D gene (6 bases). This CDR3 is 16 amino acids long. Trimming removed 8 bases at V and 3 bases at J, with 23 bases between. Germline V lookup: CDR1 MRHNA, CDR2 SNTAGT. CDR3 sequence: CASPGGSGLCIYEQYF. The CDR3 bases are TGTGCCAGCCCCGGAGGGTCCGGCTTGTGTATCTACGAGCAGTACTTC.

This rearrangement joins TRBV5-8 to TRBJ1-2; D is unclear. In germline, CDR1 is SGHTS, CDR2 YDEGEE. The CDR3 is made up of 12 amino acids. Trimming pared 4 bases from V and 5 bases from J, leaving 9 bases between. Here the CDR3 DNA reads TGTGCCAGCAGCCAGCGACGGTATGGCTACACCTTC. Its protein product is CASSQRRYGYTF.

The chain recombines TRBV2 with TRBJ1-2, with TRBD1 as a possible D gene (6 bases). This CDR3 has 14 residues. Germline assignment: CDR1 SNHLY and CDR2 FYNNEI. Trimming removed 4 bases from V and 6 bases from J, with 15 bases in between. The CDR3 spells CASSARAGGHGYTF. The CDR3 bases are TGTGCCAGCAGTGCCCGGGCGGGGGGCCATGGCTACACCTTC.

CDR3 sequence: CSVANGGETQYF. CDR3 nucleotide sequence: TGCAGCGTTGCAAACGGAGGGGAGACCCAGTACTTC. This chain joins TRBV29-1 and TRBJ2-5, with D maybe TRBD2 (6 bases). CDR3 size: 12 residues. The V gene lost 4 bases and the J gene lost 5 bases, with 11 bases spanning the gap. Germline V gene data show CDR1 as SQVTM and CDR2 as ANQGSEA.

The CDR3 DNA follows: TGCGCCAGCAGCCTCACAGGGCGGGTTTCCACCGGGGAGCTGTTTTTT. This gives the protein CASSLTGRVSTGELFF. The chain recombines TRBV5-1 with TRBJ2-2, with D perhaps matching TRBD1 (6 bases). CDR3 length equals 16 residues. Germline V CDR1 and CDR2: SGHRS, YFSETQ. Trimming removed 4 bases from V and 4 bases from J, with 17 bases in between.

The chain is built from TRBV5-1 and TRBJ1-3, with 7 nucleotides matching TRBD1. Germline loops: CDR1 SGHRS, CDR2 YFSETQ. This CDR3 comprises 17 residues. The V and J ends lost 0 bases and 4 bases, in that order; junction bases with no gene match: 10. The CDR3 coding sequence is TGCGCCAGCAGCTTGGGGAGACAGGGAGTAGGCGGAAACACCATATATTTT. This gives the protein CASSLGRQGVGGNTIYF.

The rearrangement joins TRBV9 to TRBJ1-2, with TRBD1 matching 8 bases. This CDR3 is built from 14 residues. Germline V gene lookup returns CDR1 SGDLS and CDR2 YYNGEE. The junction had 7 bases not matched to a gene; V was cut back by 3 bases and J by 6 bases. The CDR3 DNA reads TGTGCCAGCAGCGAGCCGATGACAGGGGATGGCTACACCTTC. Amino acids: CASSEPMTGDGYTF.

This clone was found once. This chain links TRBV5-4 with TRBJ2-3, with D possibly matching TRBD1 (5 bases). CDR1 and CDR2 from the germline V gene are SGHNT and YYREEE (reference sequence). Trimming removed 4 bases at V and 3 bases at J, with 9 bases between. The CDR3 length is 13 residues. CDR3 DNA sequence: TGTGCCAGCAGCACCCGACAGACAGATACGCAGTATTTT. Translated, it gives CASSTRQTDTQYF.

J is TRBJ2-1 and V is TRBV19, with 12 nucleotides matching TRBD2. CDR1 and CDR2 from the germline V gene are LNHDA and SQIVND (reference sequence). J lost 0 bases, V lost 6 bases, and 9 bases had no gene match. The CDR3 consists of 18 residues. CDR3 loop: CASRRRTSGGSSYNEQFF. CDR3 sequence (DNA): TGTGCCAGTAGACGGAGAACTAGCGGGGGGAGCTCCTACAATGAGCAGTTCTTC.

This sequence joins TRBV6-5 and TRBJ1-3; D perhaps matches TRBD1 (6 bases). The CDR3 is made up of 15 amino acids. Trimming stripped 5 bases from V and 2 bases from J, with 13 bases between. The germline CDR1 and CDR2 sequences are MNHEY and SVGAGI. The CDR3 loop is CASSTQGWTGNTIYF. In DNA form, the CDR3 reads TGTGCCAGCAGTACACAGGGATGGACTGGAAACACCATATATTTT.

This clone was observed a single time. CDR3 loop: CASSLRGVATNEKLFF. Written as DNA, the CDR3 is TGCGCCAGCAGCTTAAGAGGAGTTGCAACTAATGAAAAACTGTTTTTT. This chain links TRBV5-1 with TRBJ1-4; D gene unclear. The germline gives CDR1 SGHRS, CDR2 YFSETQ. The V end lost 2 bases, the J end lost 0 bases, and 11 bases lay between the germline ends. The CDR3 has 16 amino acids.